The present T cell receptor (beta chain) was sequenced within a study of neurological immune-mediated disorders. Synthesis of cDNA used 5'RACE (with 10-nucleotide random UMIs). TCRdb recomputed calls from the 5' RACE reads with MiXCR, one row per CDR3 protein. The sample lists more than 45,000 distinct CDR3 sequences, around 3.4% seen once, with 5.5% to 6% in the top ten. This clonotype was recorded many times. The unsorted libraries were produced from 2 million PBMCs held at -80 C. The germline gives CDR1 SQVTM, CDR2 ANQGSEA. This CDR3 contains 16 residues. The V and J ends lost 2 bases and 2 bases respectively, with 19 bases between them.

The TCR originated in a man aged 40-49 years with multiple sclerosis. The sample comprised PBMCs. The chain couples TRBV29-1 to TRBJ2-7, with a possible D match to TRBD1 (7 bases). The CDR3 spells CSVESGLAGGTYEQYF. The CDR3, as DNA: TGCAGCGTTGAAAGTGGTTTGGCAGGGGGGACCTACGAGCAGTACTTC.